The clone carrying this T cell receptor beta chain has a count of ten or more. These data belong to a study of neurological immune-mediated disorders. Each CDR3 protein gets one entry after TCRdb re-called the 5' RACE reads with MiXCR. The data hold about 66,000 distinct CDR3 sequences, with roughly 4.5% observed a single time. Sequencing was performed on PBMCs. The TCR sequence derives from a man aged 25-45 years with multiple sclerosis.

Here the CDR3 DNA reads TGTGCCACCCACACGACCGGATTGAACACTGAAGCTTTCTTT. This encodes CATHTTGLNTEAFF. The V and J genes are TRBV7-9 and TRBJ1-1; D is ambiguous. This CDR3 is 14 amino acids long. V was clipped by 10 bases and J by 0 bases, with 15 bases between them. The germline CDR1 and CDR2 sequences are SEHNR and FQNEAQ (reference sequence).